The rows below give T cell receptor beta chains drawn from one sample of a study of cytomegalovirus exposure and HLA in healthy donors. This table comes from immunoSEQ multiplex PCR, and its TCRdb copy is limited to in-frame clones, with some not included. Seen here are about 98,000 clones, around 80% observed once, and the top ten hold around 9.9%. Source material: PBMCs. The source of these receptors is a young man in good health and CMV-seropositive. CDR3s include the opening cysteine and the closing phenylalanine or tryptophan. D genes are given only for firm matches. Size is omitted from some rows. Given values are once, few, many or a class for expanded clones.

TRBJ2-5 | - | TRBD2 | TRBV4-1 | TGCGCCAGCAGCCCAAGCGGGGGGGCCTCGGAGACCCAGTACTTC | CASSPSGGASETQYF
TRBJ2-6 | - | TRBD1 | TRBV5-1 | TGCGCCAGCAGCACGGGACAGGGGGGCTCTGGGGCCAACGTCCTGACTTTC | CASSTGQGGSGANVLTF
TRBJ1-6 | - | TRBD1 | TRBV6-6 | TGTGCCAGCAGTTACTCAACAGGGGGATCACCCCTCCACTTT | CASSYSTGGSPLHF
TRBJ2-5 | - | - | TRBV5-1 | TGCGCCAGCAGCTTGGAAGGAGGTCGAGAGACCCAGTACTTC | CASSLEGGRETQYF
TRBJ1-3 | - | - | TRBV6-4 | TGTGCCAGCAGTGACCGCGGTGGTAAGGCTACTGGAAACACCATATATTTT | CASSDRGGKATGNTIYF
TRBJ2-3 | - | TRBD1 | TRBV7-9 | TGTGCCAGCAGCTTCGACAGGGCCTACACAGATACGCAGTATTTT | CASSFDRAYTDTQYF
TRBJ2-3 | - | TRBD1 | TRBV5-1 | TGCGCCAGCAGCTTGGGGACAGGGGCCTCTAGCACAGATACGCAGTATTTT | CASSLGTGASSTDTQYF
TRBJ2-7 | once | TRBD2 | TRBV10-3 | TGTGCCATCAGGGGCAGCGGGAGGACCTCCTACGAGCAGTACTTC | CAIRGSGRTSYEQYF
TRBJ1-1 | few | TRBD1 | TRBV4-2 | TGTGCCAGCAGCCAAGATAGGTTGACAGGGGAAAAAGCTTTCTTT | CASSQDRLTGEKAFF
TRBJ2-7 | - | - | TRBV5-1 | TGCGCCAGCAGCTTGGGGCCTGAAGACTCCTACGAGCAGTACTTC | CASSLGPEDSYEQYF
TRBJ1-1 | - | TRBD1 | TRBV27 | TGTGCCAGCAGTTTGGGACAGGACACTGAAGCTTTCTTT | CASSLGQDTEAFF
TRBJ2-5 | - | TRBD2 | TRBV7-2 | TGTGCCAGCAGCTTAGGACTAGCGGGGGGGCAAGAGACCCAGTACTTC | CASSLGLAGGQETQYF
TRBJ1-2 | - | TRBD1 | TRBV6-4 | TGTGCCAGCAGAGGACAGGGAGGGACTAACTATGGCTACACCTTC | CASRGQGGTNYGYTF
TRBJ2-1 | - | - | TRBV27 | TGTGCCACCCGACAGTCCTCCTACAATGAGCAGTTCTTC | CATRQSSYNEQFF
TRBJ2-5 | - | - | TRBV5-6 | TGTGCCAGCAGCCCCGCAGTGGAAGAGACCCAGTACTTC | CASSPAVEETQYF
TRBJ2-7 | - | - | TRBV30 | TGTGCCTGGAGTGAGCGCGGGTTTAGTCTGGACGAGCAGTACTTC | CAWSERGFSLDEQYF
TRBJ2-3 | - | - | TRBV10-3 | TGTGCCATCGAACAGGGTTTAGACACGGATACGCAGTATTTT | CAIEQGLDTDTQYF
TRBJ2-5 | - | - | TRBV30 | TGTGCCTGGGCAGGGATCTCAGAGGACCAAGAGACCCAGTACTTC | CAWAGISEDQETQYF
TRBJ1-6 | few | TRBD1 | TRBV7-9 | TGTGCCAGCAGCTTACCACAGGGGGCAGAGAATTCACCCCTCCACTTT | CASSLPQGAENSPLHF
TRBJ1-6 | - | - | TRBV19 | TGTGCCAGTAGGGCCAGACCTCGGGACATATCTAACTCCTATAATTCACCCCTCCACTTT | CASRARPRDISNSYNSPLHF
TRBJ1-5 | - | - | TRBV29-1 | TGCAGCGTACATACAGGGTTTGGGCAGCCCCAGCATTTT | CSVHTGFGQPQHF
TRBJ2-1 | few | TRBD2 | TRBV9 | TGTGCCAGCAGCGTAGGAGGGCGGGGGAATTACAATGAGCAGTTCTTC | CASSVGGRGNYNEQFF
TRBJ2-7 | - | TRBD2 | TRBV10-2 | TGCGCCAGCAGTGATCGACTAGCATCGAGCGAGCAGTACTTC | CASSDRLASSEQYF
TRBJ2-5 | - | - | TRBV5-1 | TGCGCCAGCAGCCTCGGTGAACAGGGATGGGAGCAGTACTTC | CASSLGEQGWEQYF
TRBJ2-3 | - | - | TRBV6-5 | TGTGCCAGCAGTTACGGCGGGAACACAGATACGCAGTATTTT | CASSYGGNTDTQYF
TRBJ2-2 | once | - | TRBV2 | TGTGCCAGCACGGGGTCCCAGAACACCGGGGAGCTGTTTTTT | CASTGSQNTGELFF
TRBJ2-7 | - | TRBD1 | TRBV6-1 | TGTGCCAGCAGTTGGACAGGGGTCAGCTACGAGCAGTACTTC | CASSWTGVSYEQYF
TRBJ2-6 | - | - | TRBV5-1 | TGCGCCAGCAGCTTGGGTGGGCCTGGGGCCAACGTCCTGACTTTC | CASSLGGPGANVLTF
TRBJ2-3 | - | - | TRBV19 | TGTGCCAGTAGATTGGAAGGACACCGCACAGATACGCAGTATTTT | CASRLEGHRTDTQYF
TRBJ2-1 | - | TRBD2 | TRBV11-2 | TGTGCCAGCAGCTTAACGCTAGCGGGGGTATACAATGAGCAGTTCTTC | CASSLTLAGVYNEQFF
TRBJ1-1 | - | - | TRBV5-1 | TGCGCCAGCAGCTCACAGGGACCGAACACTGAAGCTTTCTTT | CASSSQGPNTEAFF
TRBJ2-7 | - | - | TRBV10-3 | TGTGCCATCAGTGAGGCTGGGGAGTCGGGCGAGCAGTACTTC | CAISEAGESGEQYF
TRBJ2-6 | - | TRBD2 | TRBV7-9 | TGTGCCAGCAGCTGGACTAGCGGGGGATCTGGGGCCAACGTCCTGACTTTC | CASSWTSGGSGANVLTF
TRBJ1-3 | - | - | TRBV9 | TGTGCCAGCAGCGTAAGAACTTCTGGAAACACCATATATTTT | CASSVRTSGNTIYF
TRBJ1-1 | - | - | TRBV27 | TGTGCCAGCAGGTCAAGCGGGACGGGGGTCAATGGGGCTTTCTTT | CASRSSGTGVNGAFF
TRBJ1-2 | - | TRBD1 | TRBV27 | TGTGCCAGCAGTCCCGGGACAGGGGGCGCTGGGGGCTACACCTTC | CASSPGTGGAGGYTF
TRBJ1-6 | - | TRBD1 | TRBV6-6 | TGTGCCAGCAGTCCCTTCCAGACCCTCAGGGGGTTACCCCTCCACTTT | CASSPFQTLRGLPLHF
TRBJ1-2 | - | - | TRBV16 | TGTGCCAGCAGCCCCGAGACAGGTTATAACTATGGCTACACCTTC | CASSPETGYNYGYTF
TRBJ2-1 | - | - | TRBV27 | TGTGCCAGCAGTTTATCGAGCCACAATGAGCAGTTCTTC | CASSLSSHNEQFF
TRBJ1-6 | - | - | TRBV9 | TGTGCCAGCAGCGTAGGAGCCGACAGCTCCTATAATTCACCCCTCCACTTT | CASSVGADSSYNSPLHF
TRBJ1-3 | once | - | TRBV6-5 | TGTGCCACCAGAGACAGGAGGAACACCATATATTTT | CATRDRRNTIYF